The 4 T cell receptor beta chains below were found in one sample sequenced in a study of blood T cells in healthy people across ages (dated by TCRdb to between 2014 and 2017). Library construction relied on 5' RACE. Data came from an Illumina HiSeq 2500. A second PCR of about 6 to 11 cycles was performed with a sample-barcoded 5' primer and a J-beta primer mix. TCRdb reprocessing: public reads trimmed at Q25 with fastp, clones called with MiXCR, in-frame beta chains kept. Each CDR3 protein appears once, grouped with its most common genes and DNA. For this sample the table gives 540,000 or so distinct CDR3 sequences, of which 24% were detected only once. The biggest ten clones account for just under 9% of the sample. This sample was also put to use in a study of T cells of mothers and their children.

What was sequenced was blood. The source is a boy between 5 and 17 years old in good health.

This clonotype occurred a few times. One end of the junction varies from germline; a read error may be responsible. V and J are TRBV29-1 and TRBJ2-1; possibly TRBD1 or TRBD2 for D (6 bases each). Germline V CDR1 and CDR2: SQVTM, ANQGSEA. The CDR3 length is 16 residues. This CDR3 reads CSVEEGQGSSYNEQLF. The CDR3 DNA reads TGCAGCGTTGAGGAGGGGCAGGGGAGCTCCTACAATGAGCAGCTCTTC.

The chain links TRBV24-1 to TRBJ2-5; D is possibly TRBD2 (6 bases). The CDR3 has 14 amino acids. Germline CDR1 KGHDR, CDR2 SFDVKD. V was cut by 5 bases and J by 5 bases, with 14 bases left in between. CDR3: CATSGRGIRETQYF. The CDR3 bases are TGTGCCACCAGTGGACGGGGGATTCGGGAGACCCAGTACTTC.

The rearrangement joins TRBV7-2 to TRBJ2-5; 8 nucleotides match TRBD1. Germline V gene lookup returns CDR1 SGHTA and CDR2 FQGNSA. With 5 bases clipped from V and 2 bases from J, the junction kept 4 bases outside the gene matches. The CDR3 covers 14 residues. CDR3 in amino acids: CTSSRHRGQETQYF. The CDR3 DNA follows: TGTACCAGCAGCAGACACAGGGGGCAAGAGACCCAGTACTTC.

This clonotype was counted only a few times. The gene calls are TRBV7-2 and TRBJ2-7; D gene ambiguous. CDR3 length: 13 amino acids. Trimming left V 4 bases short and J 3 bases short, with 10 bases between. Germline V gene lookup returns CDR1 SGHTA and CDR2 FQGNSA. The CDR3 sequence: CASSSEARYEQYF. In DNA form, the CDR3 reads TGTGCCAGCAGCTCAGAGGCCCGCTACGAGCAGTACTTC.